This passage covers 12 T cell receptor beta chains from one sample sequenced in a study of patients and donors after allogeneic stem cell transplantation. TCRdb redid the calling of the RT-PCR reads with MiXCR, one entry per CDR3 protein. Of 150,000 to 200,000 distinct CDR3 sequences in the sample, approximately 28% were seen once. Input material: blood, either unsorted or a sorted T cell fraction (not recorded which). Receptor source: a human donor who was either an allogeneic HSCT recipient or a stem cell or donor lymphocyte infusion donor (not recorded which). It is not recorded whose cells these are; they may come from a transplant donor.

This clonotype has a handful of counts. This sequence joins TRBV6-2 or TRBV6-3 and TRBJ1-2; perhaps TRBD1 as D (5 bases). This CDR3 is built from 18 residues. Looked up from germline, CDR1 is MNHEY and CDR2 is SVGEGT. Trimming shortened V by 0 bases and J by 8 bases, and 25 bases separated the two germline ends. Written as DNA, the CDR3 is TGTGCCAGCAGTTACTCGAAGTGGCAAGAGGGGCTAAGTAGCGGCTACACCTTC. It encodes CASSYSKWQEGLSSGYTF.

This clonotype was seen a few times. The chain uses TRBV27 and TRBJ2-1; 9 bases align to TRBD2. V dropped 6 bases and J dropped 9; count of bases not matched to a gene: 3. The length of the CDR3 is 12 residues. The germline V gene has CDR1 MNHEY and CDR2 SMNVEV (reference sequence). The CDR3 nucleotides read TGTGCCAGCAGGGGACTAGCCAGTGAGCAGTTCTTC. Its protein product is CASRGLASEQFF.

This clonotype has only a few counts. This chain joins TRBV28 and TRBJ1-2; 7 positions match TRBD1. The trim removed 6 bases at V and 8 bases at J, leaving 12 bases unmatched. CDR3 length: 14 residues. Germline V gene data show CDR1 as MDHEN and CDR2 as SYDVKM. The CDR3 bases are TGTGCCAGCAGCTTCGGAGACAGGGTCTGGGGCTACACCTTC. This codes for CASSFGDRVWGYTF.

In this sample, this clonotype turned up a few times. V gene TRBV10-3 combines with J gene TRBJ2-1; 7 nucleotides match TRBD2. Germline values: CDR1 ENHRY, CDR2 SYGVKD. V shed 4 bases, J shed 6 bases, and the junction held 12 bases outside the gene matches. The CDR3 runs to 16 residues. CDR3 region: CAISAPSGGEGNEQFF. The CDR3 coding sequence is TGTGCCATCAGTGCTCCTAGCGGAGGGGAGGGCAATGAGCAGTTCTTC.

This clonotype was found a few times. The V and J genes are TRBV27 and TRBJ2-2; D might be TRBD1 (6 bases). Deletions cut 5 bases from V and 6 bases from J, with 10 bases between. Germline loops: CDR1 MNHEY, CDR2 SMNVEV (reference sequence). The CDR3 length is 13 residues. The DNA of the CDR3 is TGTGCCAGCAGTGCATACAGGGCCGGGGAGCTGTTTTTT. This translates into CASSAYRAGELFF.

The CDR3 region is CATSDEAPGELFF. The CDR3 DNA sequence: TGTGCCACCAGTGATGAGGCGCCCGGGGAGCTGTTTTTT. The chain recombines TRBV24-1 with TRBJ2-2; no clear D. This CDR3 contains 13 residues. Germline-derived CDR1 and CDR2 are KGHDR and SFDVKD. V was pared by 3 bases and J by 6 bases, with 7 bases between.

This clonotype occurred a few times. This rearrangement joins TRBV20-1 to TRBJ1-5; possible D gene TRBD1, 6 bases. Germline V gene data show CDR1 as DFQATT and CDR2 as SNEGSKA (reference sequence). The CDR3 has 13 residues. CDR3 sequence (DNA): TGCTCGGGCACAGGGTATAGCAATCAGCCCCAGCATTTT. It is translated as CSGTGYSNQPQHF.

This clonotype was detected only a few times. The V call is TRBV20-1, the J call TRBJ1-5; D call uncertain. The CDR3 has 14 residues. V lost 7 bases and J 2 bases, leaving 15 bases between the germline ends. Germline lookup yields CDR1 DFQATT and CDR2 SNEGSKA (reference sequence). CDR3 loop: CSVLEGGRNQPQHF. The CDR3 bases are TGCAGTGTCCTTGAGGGAGGGCGCAATCAGCCCCAGCATTTT.

CDR3 bases: TGCAGTGCTGGCCCAGGGGAAGCGGGAGTAACCGGGGAGCTGTTTTTT. Its translation is CSAGPGEAGVTGELFF. The chain carries TRBV20-1 and TRBJ2-2; TRBD2 agrees at 8 bases. Germline V gene sequence: CDR1 DFQATT, CDR2 SNEGSKA (reference sequence). This CDR3 has 16 residues. V gave up 5 bases and J gave up 5 bases; unmatched junction bases: 13.

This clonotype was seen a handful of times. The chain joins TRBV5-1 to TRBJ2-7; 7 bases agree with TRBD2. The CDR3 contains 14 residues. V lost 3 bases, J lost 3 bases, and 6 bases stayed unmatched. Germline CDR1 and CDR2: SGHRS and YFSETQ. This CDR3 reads CASSSIGGGYEQYF. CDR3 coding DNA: TGCGCCAGCAGCTCGATTGGCGGGGGCTACGAGCAGTACTTC.

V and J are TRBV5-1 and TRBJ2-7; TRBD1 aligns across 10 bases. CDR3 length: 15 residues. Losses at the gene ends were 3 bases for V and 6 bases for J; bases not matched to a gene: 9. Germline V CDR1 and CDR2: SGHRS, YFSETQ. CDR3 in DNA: TGCGCCAGCAGCTCTCCCGGGACAGGGGTGTCCGAGCAGTACTTC. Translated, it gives CASSSPGTGVSEQYF.

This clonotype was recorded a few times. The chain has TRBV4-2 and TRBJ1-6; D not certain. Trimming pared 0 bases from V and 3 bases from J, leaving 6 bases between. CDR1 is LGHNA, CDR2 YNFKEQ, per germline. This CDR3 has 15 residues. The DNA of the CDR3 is TGTGCCAGCAGCCAAGAGACCTTCTATAATTCACCCCTCCACTTT. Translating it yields CASSQETFYNSPLHF.